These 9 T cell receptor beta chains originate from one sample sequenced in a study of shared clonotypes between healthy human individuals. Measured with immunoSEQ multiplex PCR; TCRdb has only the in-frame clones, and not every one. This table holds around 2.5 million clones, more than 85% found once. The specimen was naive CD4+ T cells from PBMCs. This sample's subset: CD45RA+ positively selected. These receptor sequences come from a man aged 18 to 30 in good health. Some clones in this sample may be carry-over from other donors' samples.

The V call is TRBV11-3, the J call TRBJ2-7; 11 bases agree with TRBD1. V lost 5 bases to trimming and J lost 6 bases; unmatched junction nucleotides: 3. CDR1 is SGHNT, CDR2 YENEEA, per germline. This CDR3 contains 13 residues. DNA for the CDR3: TGTGCCAGCAGCAAGGGACAGGGGGGCGAGCAGTACTTC. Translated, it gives CASSKGQGGEQYF.

The CDR3 sequence: CASSLGAGIRGYTF. The DNA for the CDR3 is TGTGCCAGCAGCTTAGGGGCGGGGATACGCGGCTACACCTTC. The chain links TRBV11-2 to TRBJ1-2, with D uncertain. Germline-derived CDR1 and CDR2 are SGHAT and FQNNGV. The CDR3 loop spans 14 amino acids. V lost 1 base and J 8 bases, leaving 14 bases between the germline ends.

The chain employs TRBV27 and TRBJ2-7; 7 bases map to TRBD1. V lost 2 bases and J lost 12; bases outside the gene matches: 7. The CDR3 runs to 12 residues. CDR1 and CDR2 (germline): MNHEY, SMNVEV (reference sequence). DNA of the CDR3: TGTGCCAGCAGTTTACTACAGGGGATGCTGTACTTC. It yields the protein CASSLLQGMLYF.

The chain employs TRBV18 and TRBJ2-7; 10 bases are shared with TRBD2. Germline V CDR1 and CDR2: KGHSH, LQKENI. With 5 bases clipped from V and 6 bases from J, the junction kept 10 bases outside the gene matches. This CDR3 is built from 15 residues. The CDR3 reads CASSSRGGLASEQYF. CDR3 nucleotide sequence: TGTGCCAGCTCATCTAGGGGGGGACTAGCGAGCGAGCAGTACTTC.

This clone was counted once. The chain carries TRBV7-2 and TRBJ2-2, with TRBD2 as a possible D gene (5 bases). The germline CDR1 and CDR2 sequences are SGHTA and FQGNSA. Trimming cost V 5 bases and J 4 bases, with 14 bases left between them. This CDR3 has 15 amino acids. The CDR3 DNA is TGTGCCAGCAGCCCCGGACTCTTACGCACCGGGGAGCTGTTTTTT. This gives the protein CASSPGLLRTGELFF.

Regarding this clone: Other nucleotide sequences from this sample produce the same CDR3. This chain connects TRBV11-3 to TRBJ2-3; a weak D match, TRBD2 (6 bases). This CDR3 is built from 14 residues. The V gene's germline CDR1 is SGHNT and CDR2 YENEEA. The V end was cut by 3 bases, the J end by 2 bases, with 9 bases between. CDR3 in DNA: TGTGCCAGCAGCTTGGAGGGGTCCACAGATACGCAGTATTTT. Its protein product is CASSLEGSTDTQYF.

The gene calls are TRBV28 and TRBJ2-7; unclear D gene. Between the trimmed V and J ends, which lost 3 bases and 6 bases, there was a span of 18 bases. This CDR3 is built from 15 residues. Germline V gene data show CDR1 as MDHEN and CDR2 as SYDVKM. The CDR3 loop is CASSFYGRRRSEQYF. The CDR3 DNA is TGTGCCAGCAGTTTTTACGGGCGGCGGAGAAGCGAGCAGTACTTC.

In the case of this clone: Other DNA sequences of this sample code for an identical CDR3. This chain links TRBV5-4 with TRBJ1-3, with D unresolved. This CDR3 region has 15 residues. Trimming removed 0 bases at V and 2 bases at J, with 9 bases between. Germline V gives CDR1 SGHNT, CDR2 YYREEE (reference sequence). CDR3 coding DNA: TGTGCCAGCAGCTTGGGAGGGATCGCTGGAAACACCATATATTTT. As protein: CASSLGGIAGNTIYF.

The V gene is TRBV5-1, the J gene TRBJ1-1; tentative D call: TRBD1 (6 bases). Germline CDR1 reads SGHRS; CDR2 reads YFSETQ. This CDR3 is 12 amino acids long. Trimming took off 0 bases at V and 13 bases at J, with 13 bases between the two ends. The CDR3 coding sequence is TGCGCCAGCAGCTTGGAGGCGGAAGGGGGTTTCTTT. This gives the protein CASSLEAEGGFF. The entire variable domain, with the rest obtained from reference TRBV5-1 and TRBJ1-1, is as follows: KAGVTQTPRYLIKTRGQQVTLSCSPISGHRSVSWYQQTPGQGLQFLFEYFSETQRNKGNFPGRFSGRQFSNSRSEMNVSTLELGDSALYLCASSLEAEGGFFGQGTRLTVV.